Sequencing of this T cell receptor beta chain was carried out in a study of blood T cells in healthy people across ages. With 6 bases removed from V and 0 bases from J, the gap between germline ends came to 12 bases. The CDR3 has 15 residues. Germline V gene data show CDR1 as MNHEY and CDR2 as SVGAGI. A sample-barcoded 5' primer and a J-beta primer mix were used in a second PCR of roughly 6 to 11 cycles. TCRdb re-called the 5' RACE reads through MiXCR, storing one row per CDR3 protein. The repertoire holds 700,000 to 900,000 distinct CDR3 sequences, about 26% seen once, with under 3% in the top ten. Study-level findings and limits: Compared with aged donors, long-lived donors showed fewer expanded clones, suggesting selection.

This clonotype was found a few times. Its target is unknown. The same specimen was also included in a second study, on T cells of mothers and their children. That work states: Sequencing returned over 8.5 million TCR beta CDR3 reads per mother and 2.5 million to 3 million per child.

This chain connects TRBV6-5 to TRBJ2-1, with unresolved D. This TCR derives from a boy aged 10-17 years in good health. The sample consisted of blood. The CDR3 bases are TGTGCCAGCAGCCTTACCACCAACTCCTACAATGAGCAGTTCTTC. Translation gives CASSLTTNSYNEQFF.